The sequence of this TCR beta chain was determined in a study of blood T cell repertoires in COVID-19. As for the study in general: Spain, Italy and the United States supplied samples that represented acute and convalescent COVID-19. PBMCs, B-cell-depleted T cells, or T cells were the source of the cDNA or gDNA that made up the material.

Produced via immunoSEQ multiplex PCR; TCRdb's table is partial and in-frame only. The sample holds nearly 25,000 clones, approximately 90% seen once. Germline V gene sequence: CDR1 SGHTA, CDR2 FQGNSA. CDR3 length equals 14 residues. V lost 2 bases, J lost 1 base, and 7 bases lay in between. This clone was recorded once. The source is a man in his 70s with active COVID-19. What was sequenced was peripheral blood. The chain is built from TRBV7-2 and TRBJ2-3, with D tentatively TRBD2 (5 bases). This CDR3 reads CASSLSGRTDTQYF. DNA of the CDR3: TGTGCCAGCAGCTTAAGCGGACGCACAGATACGCAGTATTTT.